This passage covers 28 T cell receptor beta chains from one sample sequenced in a study of blood T cells in healthy people across ages. A second PCR, run for about 6 to 12 cycles, used a sample-barcoded 5' primer plus a J-beta primer mix. TCRdb reanalysed the 5' RACE reads using MiXCR and keeps one entry per CDR3 protein. The table lists more than 800,000 distinct CDR3 sequences, roughly 45% of them singletons, with approximately 20% in the top ten. Sequenced material: blood. The receptor set was obtained from a woman aged 55-70 years in good health.

The chain joins TRBV19 to TRBJ2-3, with 7 bases matching TRBD2. V shed 5 bases, J shed 4 bases, and the junction held 6 bases outside the gene matches. CDR1 is LNHDA and CDR2 is SQIVND in the germline V gene (reference sequence). The CDR3 has 14 amino acids. CDR3 residues: CASSPGRGSDTQYF. The CDR3 bases are TGTGCCAGTAGTCCGGGGAGGGGATCAGATACGCAGTATTTT.

This clonotype was seen a few times. The J gene is TRBJ1-6, the V gene TRBV20-1, with TRBD1 identical over 9 bases. CDR3 length: 15 amino acids. Germline CDR1 reads DFQATT; CDR2 reads SNEGSKA (reference sequence). V was clipped by 5 bases and J by 10 bases; unmatched bases: 12. The CDR3: CSAVRGDREKSPLHF. DNA for the CDR3: TGCAGTGCTGTTAGAGGGGACAGGGAGAAGTCACCCCTCCACTTT.

The rearrangement joins TRBV3-1 to TRBJ2-2; D gene uncertain. Germline CDR1 is LGHDT and CDR2 is YNNKEL (reference sequence). V gave up 3 bases and J gave up 7 bases, with 6 bases separating them. The CDR3 is 12 residues long. The CDR3 DNA follows: TGTGCCAGCAGCCAGCGGCTCGGGGAGCTGTTTTTT. It codes for CASSQRLGELFF.

The chain couples TRBV11-1 to TRBJ2-7; D is uncertain. The V gene's germline CDR1 is SGHAT and CDR2 FQDESV (reference sequence). Trimming removed 1 base at V and 3 bases at J, with 7 bases between. The length of the CDR3 is 13 residues. CDR3 nucleotides: TGTGCCAGCAGCTTAGGTAATTACTACGAGCAGTACTTC. It codes for CASSLGNYYEQYF.

In its sample, this clonotype was seen many times. The rearrangement uses TRBV27 and TRBJ2-7; D perhaps matches TRBD1 (6 bases). Trimming took 6 bases from V and 5 from J, leaving 17 bases between them. The CDR3 extends over 14 amino acids. Germline V CDR1 and CDR2: MNHEY, SMNVEV (reference sequence). Written as DNA, the CDR3 is TGTGCCAGCAGCAAAAAACAGGGTACCCACGAGCAGTACTTC. Its protein is CASSKKQGTHEQYF.

V usage is TRBV12-3 or TRBV12-4 and J usage is TRBJ1-2, with 7 positions matching TRBD1. There are 13 residues in the CDR3. V was pared by 10 bases and J by 4 bases, with 9 bases of the junction left unmatched. Written as DNA, the CDR3 is TGTGCCACCACGGCAGGGGGGGTCTATGGCTACACCTTC. Encoded protein: CATTAGGVYGYTF.

The V and J genes are TRBV10-2 and TRBJ1-4, with 7 bases matching TRBD1. Germline V gives CDR1 WSHSY, CDR2 SAAADI. The CDR3 is 15 amino acids. V shed 5 bases and J 7 bases; nucleotides not matched to a gene: 10. The CDR3 sequence: CASSLGDSISEKLFF. The CDR3 coding sequence is TGCGCCAGCAGTTTGGGGGACAGTATATCTGAAAAACTGTTTTTT.

As regards this clonotype: A much larger clonotype is one base distant, so this may be a read error. V and J are TRBV29-1 and TRBJ2-1; D gene uncertain. TRBJ2-7 matches the DNA end more closely, so the J call is doubtful. The CDR3 is 14 residues long. Germline CDR1 and CDR2: SQVTM and ANQGSEA. The CDR3 reads CSVGVGRNYNEQYF. As DNA, the CDR3 is TGCAGCGTTGGGGTCGGAAGGAATTACAATGAGCAGTACTTC.

V is TRBV5-5 and J is TRBJ2-5, with 8 positions matching TRBD1. J was trimmed by 2 bases and V by 5 bases; bases with no gene match: 8. CDR1 and CDR2 from the germline V gene are SGHKS and YYEKEE (reference sequence). CDR3 length: 15 amino acids. The DNA for the CDR3 is TGTGCCAGCAGTCAACCGGGACAGGTACAAGAGACCCAGTACTTC. It yields the protein CASSQPGQVQETQYF.

The chain is built from TRBV11-2 and TRBJ1-2; weak D call: TRBD1 (6 bases). Germline CDR1 is SGHAT and CDR2 is FQNNGV. V lost 5 bases and J lost 0, with 13 bases in between. The CDR3 is 15 residues long. This CDR3 is CASSTRGGPNYGYTF. The CDR3, as DNA: TGTGCCAGCAGCACGAGGGGGGGGCCTAACTATGGCTACACCTTC.

The chain couples TRBV12-3 or TRBV12-4 to TRBJ2-7; D is possibly TRBD1 or TRBD2 (5 bases each). V was pared by 6 bases and J by 7 bases, with 19 bases between. This CDR3 is built from 14 residues. The CDR3 loop reads CASSPGGGEGEQYF. Here the CDR3 DNA reads TGTGCCAGCAGCCCGGGTGGGGGTGAGGGTGAGCAGTACTTC.

The chain combines TRBV5-1 with TRBJ2-1, with 13 bases fitting TRBD2. CDR1 and CDR2 from the germline V gene are SGHRS and YFSETQ. The junction had 9 bases not matched to a gene; V was cut back by 4 bases and J by 8 bases. The CDR3 is made up of 16 amino acids. CDR3 nucleotides: TGCGCCAGCAGCCCGAGGACTAGCGGGAGCGATCATGAGCAGTTCTTC. Amino acid sequence: CASSPRTSGSDHEQFF.

This clonotype has just a few counts. This chain links TRBV29-1 with TRBJ2-7; 13 nucleotides match TRBD2. Germline V gene lookup returns CDR1 SQVTM and CDR2 ANQGSEA. The CDR3 totals 16 residues. V lost 0 bases and J lost 4; bases outside the gene matches: 6. The CDR3 is CSVEDPGTSGIYEQYF. The CDR3 DNA reads TGCAGCGTTGAAGACCCAGGGACTAGCGGGATTTACGAGCAGTACTTC.

This clonotype showed up many times. This chain joins TRBV10-3 and TRBJ2-7, with 7 positions matching TRBD1. CDR1 ENHRY and CDR2 SYGVKD come from the germline V gene. This CDR3 is 14 amino acids long. The ends lost 2 bases at V and 1 base at J; junction bases unmatched: 2. The chain's CDR3 is CAISEPGQSYEQYF. In DNA, the CDR3 is TGTGCCATCAGTGAGCCGGGACAGTCCTACGAGCAGTACTTC.

This clonotype occurred a few times. This chain joins TRBV11-2 and TRBJ2-1, with 7 bases fitting TRBD2. Germline V gene sequence: CDR1 SGHAT, CDR2 FQNNGV. The CDR3 is 14 amino acids. V shed 7 bases and J 7 bases; nucleotides not matched to a gene: 10. DNA of the CDR3: TGTGCCAGCACCCGGCTAGCGGCCGAAAATGAGCAGTTCTTC. Amino acid sequence: CASTRLAAENEQFF.

This clonotype has just a few counts. The chain is built from TRBV29-1 and TRBJ2-5, with D perhaps being TRBD1 or TRBD2 (5 bases each). Deletions cut 7 bases from V and 4 bases from J, with 16 bases between. CDR1 SQVTM and CDR2 ANQGSEA come from the germline V gene. The CDR3 is 13 amino acids. This CDR3 reads CSGSGSDGETQYF. The CDR3 coding sequence is TGCAGCGGATCAGGGAGTGACGGAGAGACCCAGTACTTC.

The chain uses TRBV28 and TRBJ1-6; 7 bases align to TRBD1. Germline V gene lookup returns CDR1 MDHEN and CDR2 SYDVKM. Unmatched junction bases numbered 9, after V lost 6 bases and J lost 4 bases. The CDR3 spans 16 residues. The CDR3 DNA sequence: TGTGCCAGCAGGTTACAGGGGACGCTATATAATTCACCCCTCCACTTT. Translated: CASRLQGTLYNSPLHF.

The chain is built from TRBV20-1 and TRBJ1-5; TRBD1 aligns across 7 bases. With 7 bases clipped from V and 3 bases from J, the junction kept 3 bases outside the gene matches. CDR3 length: 12 amino acids. Per germline, CDR1 DFQATT and CDR2 SNEGSKA (reference sequence). The CDR3 sequence: CSVDRANQPQHF. In DNA, the CDR3 is TGCAGTGTCGACAGGGCCAATCAGCCCCAGCATTTT.

The V gene is TRBV7-2, the J gene TRBJ1-6; perhaps TRBD1 as D (5 bases). The CDR3 runs 15 residues. V lost 1 base to trimming and J lost 10 bases, with 14 bases between them. Germline assignment: CDR1 SGHTA and CDR2 FQGNSA. The CDR3 reads CASSLEGIRRSPLHF. The CDR3 DNA follows: TGTGCCAGCAGCTTAGAGGGGATCCGACGCTCACCCCTCCACTTT.

This clonotype occurred a few times. The genes are TRBV15 and TRBJ2-5; perhaps TRBD2 as D (5 bases). Germline CDR1 is LNHNV and CDR2 is YYDKDF (reference sequence). V gave up 1 base and J gave up 11 bases, with 14 bases separating them. This CDR3 has 13 amino acids. In DNA form, the CDR3 reads TGTGCCACCAGCAGAGGCCTTTTGGAGGAGCAGTACTTC. This gives the protein CATSRGLLEEQYF.

The gene calls are TRBV6-5 and TRBJ1-5, with a possible D match to TRBD1 (5 bases). The CDR3 is 17 amino acids. Trimming shortened V by 2 bases and J by 5 bases, and 19 bases separated the two germline ends. Germline CDR1 is MNHEY and CDR2 is SVGAGI. CDR3 sequence: CASSYPGLHNGDQPQHF. The DNA for the CDR3 is TGTGCCAGCAGTTACCCGGGACTGCACAACGGGGATCAGCCCCAGCATTTT.

The chain joins TRBV28 to TRBJ1-6, with D tentatively TRBD1 (6 bases). CDR1 is MDHEN, CDR2 SYDVKM, per germline. The CDR3 spans 17 residues. Between the trimmed V and J ends, which lost 4 bases and 8 bases, there was a span of 21 bases. The CDR3 DNA is TGTGCCAGCAGTTCCCCTCGGGGGGCGCGGCGCCATTCACCCCTCCACTTT. It yields the protein CASSSPRGARRHSPLHF.

On this clonotype itself: An end of the junction differs from the germline gene, which may be a read error. V gene TRBV10-1 combines with J gene TRBJ1-4; TRBD1 matches at 9 bases. The CDR3 spans 21 residues. Germline V gene data show CDR1 as WNHNN and CDR2 as SYGVQD (reference sequence). DNA for the CDR3: TGCGCCAGCAGTGAGTCGCCCCACGGGGGGACAGGGCTTGCAACTAATAAAAAACTGTTTTTT. Translating it yields CASSESPHGGTGLATNKKLFF.

This clonotype was seen a handful of times. This chain links TRBV4-1 with TRBJ2-1; no reliable D call. V shed 1 base and J shed 10 bases, with 11 bases lying between them. The CDR3 runs 13 residues. Germline lookup yields CDR1 MGHRA and CDR2 YSYEKL. The CDR3 region is CASSQAIDREQFF. The CDR3 DNA is TGCGCCAGCAGCCAAGCTATAGATCGGGAGCAGTTCTTC.

J is TRBJ2-5 and V is TRBV20-1; D uncertain. Germline V gives CDR1 DFQATT, CDR2 SNEGSKA (reference sequence). Trimming shortened V by 3 bases and J by 13 bases, and 21 bases separated the two germline ends. The CDR3 is made up of 13 amino acids. In DNA form, the CDR3 reads TGCAGTGCTAGTTCTGGGCCCCACTACGAGCCGTACTTC. Translated, it gives CSASSGPHYEPYF.

This clonotype was seen a few times. The genes are TRBV5-1 and TRBJ2-5; 8 bases match TRBD1. TRBJ2-7 explains the end of the DNA better; the J call may be wrong. Germline V gene lookup returns CDR1 SGHRS and CDR2 YFSETQ. This CDR3 is built from 17 residues. The chain's CDR3 is CASTRQGAEGSYYEQYF. CDR3 sequence (DNA): TGCGCCAGCACCAGGCAGGGGGCAGAGGGGAGCTACTACGAGCAGTACTTC.

This clonotype has just a few counts. The chain uses TRBV10-2 and TRBJ2-3; TRBD2 agrees at 9 bases. CDR3 length equals 17 residues. The trim removed 6 bases at V and 0 bases at J, leaving 10 bases unmatched. Germline values: CDR1 WSHSY, CDR2 SAAADI. This chain's CDR3 is CASRGLAAYTSTDTQYF. The CDR3 nucleotides read TGCGCCAGCAGGGGACTAGCAGCTTACACTAGCACAGATACGCAGTATTTT.

This clonotype was recorded a few times. The chain links TRBV14 to TRBJ2-5; tentatively, D is TRBD2 (7 bases). The last part of the DNA fits TRBJ2-7 better; the J call may be wrong. The germline CDR1 and CDR2 sequences are SGHDN and FVKESK. The CDR3 sequence is 14 residues long. CDR3 residues: CASSQDLGGGEQYF. The CDR3 bases are TGTGCCAGCAGCCAAGATCTGGGAGGGGGCGAGCAGTACTTC.